This T cell receptor (beta chain) was identified during a study of shared clonotypes between healthy human individuals. As for the study in general: Each donor had three CD4 naive, three CD4 memory, two CD8 naive and one CD8 memory plate.

This clone has only one observation. Its antigen remains unknown. Overall study findings and caveats: The study generally estimated greater richness for naive than memory subsets. Sequencing of the sorted subsets was shown by rarefaction to be incomplete despite large depth.

CD45RO-negative, CCR7-positively selected cells formed the naive CD8 fraction, excluding terminally differentiated effector memory CD45RA+ cells. Sequencing was performed with immunoSEQ multiplex PCR; in TCRdb, only in-frame clones are kept and a portion is missing. There are 2 million or so clones in the sample; about 95% occur only once, and 1.1% lies in the top ten. This clonotype was obtained from a young man in good health. Sequencing was performed on naive CD8+ T cells sorted from blood.

The CDR3 here is CASSAAGASGVGELFF. CDR3 nucleotides: TGTGCCAGCAGTGCAGCAGGGGCCTCGGGGGTCGGGGAGCTGTTTTTT. The chain recombines TRBV27 with TRBJ2-2, with D possibly called TRBD1 or TRBD2 (6 bases each). Germline values: CDR1 MNHEY, CDR2 SMNVEV (reference sequence). The CDR3 covers 16 residues. V was trimmed by 5 bases and J by 7 bases, leaving 20 bases between them.